One and the same sample provided the 21 T cell receptor beta chains below, sequenced in a study of GPR56 and killer-like receptors on CD4 memory cells (dated by TCRdb to between 2017 and 2020). Before TCRbeta sequencing, fluorescence-activated cell sorting was used to enrich five KLR/GPR56-defined CD4+ populations. These reads were obtained on an Illumina HiSeq 2500. Following TCRdb reprocessing, every CDR3 protein sequence forms one entry, and DNA is not provided. Per the sample table, the count is about 2,200 distinct CDR3 sequences. The ten top clones hold 5.2% of the sample. The source material was memory CD4+ T cells from blood. These receptors all stem from a human donor in good health.

This clonotype is deemed medium-sized by its frequency. V usage is TRBV7-9 and J usage is TRBJ2-3; TCRdb returns TRBD1, unconfirmable since there is no DNA. From germline, CDR1 is SEHNR and CDR2 FQNEAQ (reference sequence). The CDR3 spans 18 residues. The CDR3: CASSLRGPGAGSTDTQYF.

By frequency, this clonotype is large. The V gene is TRBV6-6, the J gene TRBJ1-2; TCRdb outputs TRBD1, but without DNA this stays unchecked. This CDR3 comprises 16 residues. CDR1 is MNHNY and CDR2 is SVGAGI in the germline V gene (reference sequence). Here the CDR3 reads CASTRDGKPLSYGYTF.

According to its frequency, this clonotype is medium-sized (0.01 to 0.1%). The chain carries TRBV9 and TRBJ2-1. The CDR3 has 17 amino acids. CDR1 and CDR2 from the germline V gene are SGDLS and YYNGEE. The CDR3 loop is CASSVDVLTSSYNEQFF. Full variable domain (rest looked up from reference TRBV9 and TRBJ2-1): DSGVTQTPKHLITATGQRVTLRCSPRSGDLSVYWYQQSLDQGLQFLIQYYNGEERAKGNILERFSAQQFPDLHSELNLSSLELGDSALYFCASSVDVLTSSYNEQFFGPGTRLTVL.

The CDR3 region is CAISDGSGGYETQYF. The chain joins TRBV10-3 to TRBJ2-5; the TRBD2 assignment by TCRdb is unverifiable without DNA. The CDR3 consists of 15 residues. Germline lookup yields CDR1 ENHRY and CDR2 SYGVKD.

This clonotype is classed as medium-sized by frequency. The chain carries TRBV27 and TRBJ2-7. CDR1 and CDR2 (germline): MNHEY, SMNVEV (reference sequence). The CDR3 is 13 amino acids. The CDR3 region is CASSLLGSVEQYF.

The chain couples TRBV7-2 to TRBJ1-5; with no DNA, the TCRdb D assignment of TRBD1 cannot be verified. Germline CDR1 is SGHTA and CDR2 is FQGNSA. The CDR3 spans 14 residues. The CDR3 is CASSLADRGQPQHF.

The chain couples TRBV12-3 or TRBV12-4 to TRBJ2-7; with no DNA, the TCRdb D assignment of TRBD2 cannot be verified. The CDR3 consists of 14 residues. This CDR3 is CASSRTSPEGEQYF.

Frequency places this clonotype as large. The CDR3 protein is CASSLTTLNRNEQFF. V usage is TRBV7-2 and J usage is TRBJ2-1; TCRdb's D gene call, TRBD1, goes unchecked for lack of DNA. Germline CDR1 SGHTA, CDR2 FQGNSA. CDR3 size: 15 residues.

Measured by frequency, this clonotype is medium-sized. The CDR3 sequence: CASSLIFGHGIDKNIQYF. The V gene is TRBV7-3, the J gene TRBJ2-4; TCRdb's assignment of TRBD1 cannot be checked, as there is no DNA. Germline CDR1 SGHTA, CDR2 FQGTGA. This CDR3 is 18 amino acids long.

This chain uses TRBV7-9 with TRBJ1-4. This CDR3 has 13 residues. In germline, CDR1 is SEHNR, CDR2 FQNEAQ (reference sequence). CDR3 protein: CASSLSGVEKLFF.

This clonotype is medium-sized by frequency. The chain has TRBV12-3 or TRBV12-4 and TRBJ1-6; TCRdb reports TRBD1, a call that lacks DNA to check it against. The CDR3 has 14 amino acids. CDR3 sequence reads: CASGQNTGVSPLHF.

This clonotype ranks as medium-sized in terms of frequency. The rearrangement uses TRBV5-4 and TRBJ1-1; TCRdb names TRBD1, which stays unverified in the absence of DNA. Germline V lookup: CDR1 SGHNT, CDR2 YYREEE (reference sequence). CDR3 size: 16 residues. This chain's CDR3 is CASGLPGGLSNTEAFF.

The chain employs TRBV20-1 and TRBJ2-1; as DNA is missing, the TRBD2 call by TCRdb cannot be tested. The germline V gene has CDR1 DFQATT and CDR2 SNEGSKA (reference sequence). This CDR3 contains 15 residues. CDR3 sequence: CSPNGGTRSYNEQFF.

J is TRBJ1-5 and V is TRBV15; the D call of TRBD1 rests on TCRdb alone, since no DNA is present to check it. The CDR3 is made up of 13 amino acids. Germline loops: CDR1 LNHNV, CDR2 YYDKDF (reference sequence). The CDR3 reads CATDRDRRQPQHF.

Measured by frequency, this clonotype is large. This chain connects TRBV7-2 to TRBJ2-1. The germline CDR1 and CDR2 sequences are SGHTA and FQGNSA. The CDR3 covers 14 residues. The CDR3 spells CASSISRMQDEQFF. The entire variable domain, with the rest obtained from reference TRBV7-2 and TRBJ2-1, is as follows: GAGVSQSPSNKVTEKGKDVELRCDPISGHTALYWYRQSLGQGLEFLIYFQGNSAPDKSGLPSDRFSAERTGGSVSTLTIQRTQQEDSAVYLCASSISRMQDEQFFGPGTRLTVL.

By frequency, this clonotype registers large. The chain links TRBV7-2 to TRBJ1-6; TCRdb names TRBD1, which stays unverified in the absence of DNA. The CDR3 length is 17 residues. The V gene's germline CDR1 is SGHTA and CDR2 FQGNSA. CDR3 amino acids: CASSLEQAFSYNSPLHF. Full variable domain (remainder filled in from reference TRBV7-2 and TRBJ1-6): GAGVSQSPSNKVTEKGKDVELRCDPISGHTALYWYRQSLGQGLEFLIYFQGNSAPDKSGLPSDRFSAERTGGSVSTLTIQRTQQEDSAVYLCASSLEQAFSYNSPLHFGNGTRLTVT.

Frequency places this clonotype as medium-sized. The CDR3: CASSPQGVYGYTF. V and J are TRBV12-3 or TRBV12-4 and TRBJ1-2; the D call from TCRdb, TRBD1, cannot be confirmed without DNA. There are 13 residues in the CDR3.

This clonotype is deemed large by its frequency. The chain has TRBV6-2 or TRBV6-3 and TRBJ2-4; with no DNA, the TCRdb D assignment of TRBD2 cannot be verified. Germline V gives CDR1 MNHEY, CDR2 SVGEGT. This CDR3 is 16 amino acids long. Here the CDR3 reads CASSTSGSGAKNIQYF.

The CDR3 is CARTTGTETQYF. The V call is TRBV6-1, the J call TRBJ2-5; TCRdb outputs TRBD1, but without DNA this stays unchecked. CDR1 and CDR2 from the germline V gene are MNHNS and SASEGT. The CDR3 consists of 12 residues.

The chain joins TRBV12-3 or TRBV12-4 to TRBJ2-7; the D gene TCRdb calls, TRBD1, cannot be checked with no DNA. The CDR3 covers 15 residues. The CDR3 loop is CASSRTGQGTYEQYF.

Judged by frequency, this clonotype is large. The V call is TRBV7-9, the J call TRBJ2-1. This CDR3 is built from 15 residues. Germline V gene lookup returns CDR1 SEHNR and CDR2 FQNEAQ (reference sequence). The chain's CDR3 is CASSSGILSYNEQFF.